These 19 T cell receptor beta chains share one sample of origin, sequenced in a study of blood T cell repertoires in COVID-19. Assay: immunoSEQ multiplex PCR; the TCRdb copy retains only in-frame clones and omits some. This sample yields roughly 150,000 clones, of which under 85% are seen a single time; around 3.4% belongs to the top ten. Sequencing was carried out using peripheral blood. Receptors originate from a woman older than 75 with acute or convalescent COVID-19.

This chain links TRBV30 with TRBJ1-3, with TRBD1 identical over 11 bases. V shed 2 bases and J 4 bases; nucleotides not matched to a gene: 13. This CDR3 is 18 amino acids long. Germline values: CDR1 GTSNPN, CDR2 SVGIG (reference sequence). CDR3 amino acids: CAWSRTRTGGFSGNTIYF. The CDR3, as DNA: TGTGCCTGGAGTAGAACCCGGACAGGGGGCTTCTCCGGAAACACCATATATTTT.

The rearrangement uses TRBV27 and TRBJ1-2; D not certain. Trimming cost V 5 bases and J 8 bases, with 21 bases left between them. The length of the CDR3 is 15 residues. The germline CDR1 and CDR2 sequences are MNHEY and SMNVEV (reference sequence). The CDR3 spells CASSMLEDVRRGYTF. As DNA, the CDR3 is TGTGCCAGCAGTATGCTGGAAGACGTCAGGAGGGGCTACACCTTC.

The chain combines TRBV6-1 with TRBJ2-3; possibly TRBD1 for D (5 bases). Germline CDR1 MNHNS, CDR2 SASEGT. The V and J ends lost 6 bases and 5 bases respectively, with 12 bases between them. The CDR3 is 13 amino acids. In DNA, the CDR3 is TGTGCCAGCAGCACCAGGGTTATAGATACGCAGTATTTT. Its protein is CASSTRVIDTQYF.

The chain combines TRBV4-2 with TRBJ2-7, with 8 nucleotides matching TRBD1. The V segment lost 0 bases and the J segment 0 bases; nucleotides outside the gene matches: 10. Germline V gene sequence: CDR1 LGHNA, CDR2 YNFKEQ. The CDR3 sequence is 18 residues long. CDR3 sequence: CASSQESRETGDSYEQYF. DNA of the CDR3: TGTGCCAGCAGCCAAGAATCGAGGGAGACAGGGGACTCCTACGAGCAGTACTTC.

A word on this clone: Distinct nucleotide sequences in the sample also encode this CDR3. The chain carries TRBV19 and TRBJ1-5, with TRBD1 as a possible D gene (5 bases). Per germline, CDR1 LNHDA and CDR2 SQIVND (reference sequence). This CDR3 region has 14 residues. With 9 bases removed from V and 0 bases from J, the gap between germline ends came to 12 bases. The CDR3 sequence is CASAGDYSNQPQHF. Here the CDR3 DNA reads TGTGCCAGCGCGGGGGACTATAGCAATCAGCCCCAGCATTTT.

V usage is TRBV18 and J usage is TRBJ2-7, with 9 positions matching TRBD1. The CDR3 consists of 13 residues. The V segment lost 6 bases and the J segment 6 bases; nucleotides outside the gene matches: 6. Germline V gene lookup returns CDR1 KGHSH and CDR2 LQKENI. CDR3 in amino acids: CASSLMGQGEQYF. Written as DNA, the CDR3 is TGTGCCAGCTCCCTAATGGGACAGGGCGAGCAGTACTTC.

The V gene is TRBV2, the J gene TRBJ1-2; a possible D gene is TRBD1 (6 bases). This CDR3 spans 13 amino acids. V was trimmed by 7 bases and J by 3 bases, leaving 12 bases between them. Germline V gene sequence: CDR1 SNHLY, CDR2 FYNNEI. Here the CDR3 reads CASKFRGDYGYTF. The CDR3, as DNA: TGTGCCAGCAAGTTCAGGGGCGACTATGGCTACACCTTC.

The rearrangement uses TRBV27 and TRBJ2-5; TRBD2 might be the D (6 bases). The CDR3 is 14 amino acids. Germline V gene data show CDR1 as MNHEY and CDR2 as SMNVEV (reference sequence). The V end was cut by 3 bases, the J end by 4 bases, with 12 bases between. CDR3 bases: TGTGCCAGCAGTTTGCGGGGCTCCGGAGAGACCCAGTACTTC. Translating gives CASSLRGSGETQYF.

The rearrangement joins TRBV2 to TRBJ1-1; 10 positions match TRBD1. V lost 5 bases to trimming and J lost 5 bases; unmatched junction nucleotides: 5. CDR3 length equals 14 residues. Germline V gene data show CDR1 as SNHLY and CDR2 as FYNNEI. The CDR3: CASSRDRGSTEAFF. The DNA of the CDR3 is TGTGCCAGCAGTCGGGACAGGGGAAGTACTGAAGCTTTCTTT. The complete variable domain, with remaining parts taken from reference TRBV2 and TRBJ1-1, reads EPEVTQTPSHQVTQMGQEVILRCVPISNHLYFYWYRQILGQKVEFLVSFYNNEISEKSEIFDDQFSVERPDGSNFTLKIRSTKLEDSAMYFCASSRDRGSTEAFFGQGTRLTVV.

The chain employs TRBV5-1 and TRBJ1-1; D not certain. Germline loops: CDR1 SGHRS, CDR2 YFSETQ. With 1 base removed from V and 3 bases from J, the gap between germline ends came to 10 bases. This CDR3 region has 14 residues. The CDR3 sequence is CASSLYQVDTEAFF. The CDR3 DNA follows: TGCGCCAGCAGCTTGTATCAGGTGGACACTGAAGCTTTCTTT.

The rearrangement links TRBV5-4 to TRBJ2-3; TRBD1 is a possible D gene (6 bases). From germline, CDR1 is SGHNT and CDR2 YYREEE (reference sequence). The CDR3 runs 14 residues. Trimming pared 5 bases from V and 2 bases from J, leaving 12 bases between. CDR3 loop: CASSPDRLTDTQYF. The DNA for the CDR3 is TGTGCCAGCAGTCCAGACAGGCTCACAGATACGCAGTATTTT.

V and J are TRBV29-1 and TRBJ2-5, with 10 bases lining up with TRBD1. Germline lookup yields CDR1 SQVTM and CDR2 ANQGSEA. The CDR3 consists of 14 residues. Unmatched junction bases numbered 4, after V lost 3 bases and J lost 3 bases. CDR3 sequence: CSVDGQGEKETQYF. Written as DNA, the CDR3 is TGCAGCGTTGACGGACAGGGGGAAAAAGAGACCCAGTACTTC.

This clone was seen only a few times. Here the CDR3 reads CANRQGLNTEAFF. The DNA for the CDR3 is TGTGCCAATAGACAGGGTCTGAACACTGAAGCTTTCTTT. The rearrangement uses TRBV11-2 and TRBJ1-1; 7 nucleotides line up with TRBD1. The ends lost 10 bases at V and 0 bases at J; junction bases unmatched: 5. Germline CDR1 and CDR2: SGHAT and FQNNGV. This CDR3 has 13 amino acids.

This clone was detected a few times. CDR3 sequence: CASSFGPGNTEAFF. In DNA form, the CDR3 reads TGCGCCAGCAGCTTCGGTCCAGGGAACACTGAAGCTTTCTTT. The J gene is TRBJ1-1, the V gene TRBV5-1; D unresolved. The V gene lost 2 bases and the J gene lost 1 base, with 9 bases spanning the gap. The CDR3 loop spans 14 amino acids. Germline assignment: CDR1 SGHRS and CDR2 YFSETQ.

The chain joins TRBV3-1 (or the pseudogene TRBV3-2) to TRBJ1-4; D is unclear. There are 14 residues in the CDR3. CDR1 and CDR2 (germline): LGHDT, YNNKEL (reference sequence). V was pared by 0 bases and J by 3 bases, with 5 bases between. The CDR3 coding sequence is TGTGCCAGCAGCCAAGATCGGTCTAATGAAAAACTGTTTTTT. It encodes CASSQDRSNEKLFF.

This clone appeared a few times. The gene calls are TRBV18 and TRBJ2-7; possibly TRBD2 for D (6 bases). In germline, CDR1 is KGHSH, CDR2 LQKENI. The V gene lost 3 bases and the J gene lost 1 base, with 19 bases spanning the gap. The CDR3 length is 17 residues. Here the CDR3 reads CASSPPGAGHKSYEQYF. The CDR3 nucleotides are TGTGCCAGCTCACCCCCCGGGGCGGGGCATAAATCCTACGAGCAGTACTTC.

This clone appeared a few times. The chain combines TRBV23-1 with TRBJ1-4; tentatively, D is TRBD1 (5 bases). TRBV23-1 is an ORF; its function is uncertain. V was pared by 1 base and J by 1 base, with 16 bases between. This CDR3 spans 18 amino acids. Here the CDR3 reads CASSQWRIHGGTNEKLFF. The CDR3 coding sequence is TGCGCCAGCAGTCAATGGAGGATACACGGGGGAACTAATGAAAAACTGTTTTTT.

J is TRBJ2-7 and V is TRBV12-3 or TRBV12-4; a possible D gene is TRBD2 (7 bases). The V gene lost 6 bases and the J gene lost 2 bases, with 11 bases spanning the gap. The CDR3 is 13 amino acids. The CDR3 coding sequence is TGTGCCAGCAGCAGCGGGGACACCTACGAGCAGTACTTC. It yields the protein CASSSGDTYEQYF.

V gene TRBV2 combines with J gene TRBJ1-1, with TRBD1 matching 9 bases. Germline lookup yields CDR1 SNHLY and CDR2 FYNNEI. Trimming took 6 bases from V and 6 from J; bases not matched to a gene: 8. The CDR3 length is 14 residues. The CDR3 DNA reads TGTGCCAGCAGGAGGACAGGGGCAGTCTCTGAAGCTTTCTTT. As protein: CASRRTGAVSEAFF.